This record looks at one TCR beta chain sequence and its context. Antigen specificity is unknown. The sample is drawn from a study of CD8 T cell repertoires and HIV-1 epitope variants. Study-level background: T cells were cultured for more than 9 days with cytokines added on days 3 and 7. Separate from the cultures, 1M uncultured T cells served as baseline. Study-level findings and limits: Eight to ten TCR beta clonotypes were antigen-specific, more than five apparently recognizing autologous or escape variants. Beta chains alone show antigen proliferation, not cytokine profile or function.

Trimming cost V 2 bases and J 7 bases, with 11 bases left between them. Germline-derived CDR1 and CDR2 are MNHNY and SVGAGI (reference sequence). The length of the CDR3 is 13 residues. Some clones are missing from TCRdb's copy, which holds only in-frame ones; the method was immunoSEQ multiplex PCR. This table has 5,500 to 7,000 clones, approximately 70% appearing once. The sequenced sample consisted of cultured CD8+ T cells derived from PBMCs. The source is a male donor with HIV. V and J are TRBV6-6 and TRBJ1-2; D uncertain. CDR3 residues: CASSYSAEGGYTF. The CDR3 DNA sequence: TGTGCCAGCAGTTACAGTGCAGAAGGTGGCTACACCTTC.